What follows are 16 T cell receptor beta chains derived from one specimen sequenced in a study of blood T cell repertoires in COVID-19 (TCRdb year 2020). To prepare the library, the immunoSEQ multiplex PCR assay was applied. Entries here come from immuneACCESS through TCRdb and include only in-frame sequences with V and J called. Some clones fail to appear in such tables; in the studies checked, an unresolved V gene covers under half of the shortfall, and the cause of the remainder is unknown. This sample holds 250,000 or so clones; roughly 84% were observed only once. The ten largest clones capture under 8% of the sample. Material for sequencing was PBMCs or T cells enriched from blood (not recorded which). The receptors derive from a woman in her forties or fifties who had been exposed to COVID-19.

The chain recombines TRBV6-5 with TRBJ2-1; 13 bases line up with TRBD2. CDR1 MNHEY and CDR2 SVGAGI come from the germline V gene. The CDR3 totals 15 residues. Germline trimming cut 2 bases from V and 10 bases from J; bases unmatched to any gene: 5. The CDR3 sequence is CASSYRLAGGWEQFF. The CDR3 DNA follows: TGTGCCAGCAGTTACAGACTAGCGGGGGGTTGGGAGCAGTTCTTC.

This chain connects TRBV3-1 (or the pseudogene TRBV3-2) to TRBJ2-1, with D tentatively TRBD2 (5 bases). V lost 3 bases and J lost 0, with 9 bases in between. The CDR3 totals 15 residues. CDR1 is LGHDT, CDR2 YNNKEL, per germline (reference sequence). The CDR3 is CASSQRASSYNEQFF. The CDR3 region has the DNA TGTGCCAGCAGCCAGAGGGCGAGCTCCTACAATGAGCAGTTCTTC.

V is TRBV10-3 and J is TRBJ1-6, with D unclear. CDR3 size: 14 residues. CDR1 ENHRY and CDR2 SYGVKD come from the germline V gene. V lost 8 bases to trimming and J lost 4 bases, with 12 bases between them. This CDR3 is CAIGDGAYNSPLHF. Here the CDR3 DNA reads TGTGCCATCGGAGATGGCGCGTATAATTCACCCCTCCACTTT.

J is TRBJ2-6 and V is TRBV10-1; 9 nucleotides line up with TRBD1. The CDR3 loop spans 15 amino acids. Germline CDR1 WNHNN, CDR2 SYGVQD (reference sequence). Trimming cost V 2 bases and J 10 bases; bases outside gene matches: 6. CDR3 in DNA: TGCGCCAGCAGTGAGGGGACAGGGTTCTCGAACGTCCTGACTTTC. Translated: CASSEGTGFSNVLTF.

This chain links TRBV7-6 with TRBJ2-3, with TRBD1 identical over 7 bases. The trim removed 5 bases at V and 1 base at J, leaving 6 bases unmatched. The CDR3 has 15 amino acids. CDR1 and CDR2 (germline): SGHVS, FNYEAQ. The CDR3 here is CASSPDRVGTDTQYF. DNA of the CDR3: TGTGCCAGCAGCCCAGACAGGGTAGGCACAGATACGCAGTATTTT.

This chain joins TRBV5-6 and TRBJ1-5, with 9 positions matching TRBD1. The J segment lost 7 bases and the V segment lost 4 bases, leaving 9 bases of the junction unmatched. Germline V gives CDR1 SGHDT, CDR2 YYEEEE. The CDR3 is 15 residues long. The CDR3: CASSTYGQGRQPQHF. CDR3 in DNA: TGTGCCAGCAGCACATACGGACAGGGGCGACAGCCCCAGCATTTT.

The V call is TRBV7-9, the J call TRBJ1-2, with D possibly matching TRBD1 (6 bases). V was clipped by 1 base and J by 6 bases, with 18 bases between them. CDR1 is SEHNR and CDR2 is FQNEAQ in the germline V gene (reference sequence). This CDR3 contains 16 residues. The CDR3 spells CASSLGQQGMKHGYTF. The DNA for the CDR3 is TGTGCCAGCAGCTTAGGCCAACAGGGAATGAAGCATGGCTACACCTTC.

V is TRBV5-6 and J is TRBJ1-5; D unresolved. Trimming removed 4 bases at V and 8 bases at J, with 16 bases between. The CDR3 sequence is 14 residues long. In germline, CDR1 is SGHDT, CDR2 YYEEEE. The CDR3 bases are TGTGCCAGCAGCCTCTCGGCGGGGTATAAGCCCCAGCATTTT. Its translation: CASSLSAGYKPQHF.

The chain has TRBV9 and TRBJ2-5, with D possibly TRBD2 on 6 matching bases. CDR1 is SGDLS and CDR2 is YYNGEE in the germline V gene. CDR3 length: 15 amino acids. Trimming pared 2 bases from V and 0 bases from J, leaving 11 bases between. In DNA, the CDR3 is TGTGCCAGCAGCGTGCGGGACGGGTACCAAGAGACCCAGTACTTC. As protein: CASSVRDGYQETQYF. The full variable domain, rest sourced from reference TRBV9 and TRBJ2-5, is DSGVTQTPKHLITATGQRVTLRCSPRSGDLSVYWYQQSLDQGLQFLIQYYNGEERAKGNILERFSAQQFPDLHSELNLSSLELGDSALYFCASSVRDGYQETQYFGPGTRLLVL.

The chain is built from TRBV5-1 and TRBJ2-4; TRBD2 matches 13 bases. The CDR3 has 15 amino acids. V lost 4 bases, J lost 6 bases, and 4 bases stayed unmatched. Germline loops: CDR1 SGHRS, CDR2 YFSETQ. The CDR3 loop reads CASSLRTSGGNIQYF. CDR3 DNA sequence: TGCGCCAGCAGCCTCCGGACTAGCGGGGGAAACATTCAGTACTTC.

The CDR3 DNA follows: TGTGCCAGCAGCCTAGGCGGTCTGGGAGCTGAAGCTTTCTTT. It is translated as CASSLGGLGAEAFF. The chain uses TRBV7-8 and TRBJ1-1; no clear D. V lost 5 bases, J lost 6 bases, and 16 bases lay in between. CDR1 is SGHVS and CDR2 is FQNEAQ in the germline V gene. CDR3 length: 14 residues.

In DNA, the CDR3 is TGTGCCAGCAGCCAGAACACCGGGGAGCTGTTTTTT. It yields the protein CASSQNTGELFF. The V and J genes are TRBV28 and TRBJ2-2; D call uncertain. Looked up from germline, CDR1 is MDHEN and CDR2 is SYDVKM. Trimming left V 6 bases short and J 1 base short, with 3 bases between. CDR3 size: 12 residues.

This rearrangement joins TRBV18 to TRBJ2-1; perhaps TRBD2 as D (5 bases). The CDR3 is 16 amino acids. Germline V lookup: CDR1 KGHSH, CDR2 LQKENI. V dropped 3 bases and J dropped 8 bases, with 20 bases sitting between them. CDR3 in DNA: TGTGCCAGCTCACCTTCACCCGGGGTACGTTACGATGAGCAGTTCTTC. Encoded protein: CASSPSPGVRYDEQFF.

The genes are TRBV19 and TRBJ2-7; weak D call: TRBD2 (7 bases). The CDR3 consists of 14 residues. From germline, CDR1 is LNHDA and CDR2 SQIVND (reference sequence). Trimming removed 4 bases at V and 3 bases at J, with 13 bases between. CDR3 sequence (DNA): TGTGCCAGTAGTAGAACAGGGAGGGACTACGAGCAGTACTTC. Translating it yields CASSRTGRDYEQYF.

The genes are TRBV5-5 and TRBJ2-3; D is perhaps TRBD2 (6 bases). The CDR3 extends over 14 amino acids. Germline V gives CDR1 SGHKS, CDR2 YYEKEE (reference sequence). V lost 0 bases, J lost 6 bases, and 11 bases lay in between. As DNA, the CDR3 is TGTGCCAGCAGCTTGGAGTCTAGCGTCGATACGCAGTATTTT. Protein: CASSLESSVDTQYF.

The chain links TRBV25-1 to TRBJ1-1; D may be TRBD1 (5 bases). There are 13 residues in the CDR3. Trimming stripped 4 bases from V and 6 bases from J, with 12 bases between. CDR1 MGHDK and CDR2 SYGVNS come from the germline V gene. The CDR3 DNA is TGTGCCAGCAGTGGGGGCTTCGTCTCTGAAGCTTTCTTT. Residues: CASSGGFVSEAFF.